A selection of T cell receptor beta chains follows, all from one sample in a study of blood T cell repertoires in COVID-19. Data came from immunoSEQ multiplex PCR; TCRdb stores just in-frame clones and leaves some out. The sample comprises 220,000 or so clones, roughly 75% of which are singletons, and around 5.1% rests with the top ten. The sample comprised peripheral blood. These receptors all stem from a woman between 65 and 79 years old with acute or convalescent COVID-19. Both conserved end residues are trimmed from each CDR3. A D gene is named only where the DNA matches it firmly.

TRBJ2-1 TRBV11-3 . ASSLRRSSYNEQF
TRBJ2-7 TRBV7-3 . ASSLYPSTFSYEQY
TRBJ2-1 TRBV15 . ATSRVQGYYNEQF
TRBJ2-7 TRBV27 . ASSLILGTSSYEQY
TRBJ2-3 TRBV2 TRBD2 ASSGDSGVTDTQY
TRBJ2-7 TRBV24-1 TRBD1 ATSDPRTGDYEQY
TRBJ1-6 TRBV2 . ASRDTNSYNSPLH
TRBJ1-2 TRBV28 . ASSLTDRAGGYT
TRBJ1-1 TRBV28 . ASSLQGWNTEAF
TRBJ2-3 TRBV7-8 . ASSLAPSRNTQY
TRBJ1-1 TRBV7-2 . ASSLLPAAVRTEAF
TRBJ2-7 TRBV28 . ASSSGILGEQY
TRBJ1-5 TRBV4-1 TRBD1 ASSQDPDRASNQPQH
TRBJ2-7 TRBV10-3 . AISTGLGNEQY
TRBJ2-7 TRBV28 TRBD2 ASRMTGTSGYEQY
TRBJ1-4 TRBV9 . ASSVGRGRSANEKLF
TRBJ2-7 TRBV7-9 TRBD1 ASNSDRGDEQY
TRBJ1-1 TRBV28 . ASSSPGGSGSTEAF
TRBJ2-3 TRBV28 TRBD2 ASGLATDTQY
TRBJ2-7 TRBV5-4 TRBD1 ASSLRDREGYEQY
TRBJ2-1 TRBV5-4 . ASSLARNEQF
TRBJ1-2 TRBV28 . ASSSGTSYGYT
TRBJ1-2 TRBV28 TRBD1 ASSVGTDKYYGYT
TRBJ2-2 TRBV29-1 . SVTGTLNTGELF
TRBJ2-2 TRBV5-1 . ASSPRPPGASTGELF
TRBJ2-1 TRBV5-6 TRBD2 ASSFTSGRANEQF
TRBJ2-2 TRBV11-3 . ASSLSQGFGTGELF
TRBJ1-2 TRBV24-1 . ATSDYTGDSYGYT
TRBJ2-7 TRBV28 TRBD2 ASSSGRAFYEQY
TRBJ2-1 TRBV2 TRBD2 ASSVDAGGLYGEQF
TRBJ2-3 TRBV5-6 TRBD2 ASSPTSGYTDTQY
TRBJ2-2 TRBV7-9 TRBD2 ASSILAGMGTGELF
TRBJ2-7 TRBV3-1/TRBV3-2 TRBD2 ASSPPGTSGYSYEQY
TRBJ2-3 TRBV9 TRBD2 ASSPTWGTSGRDTQY
TRBJ1-1 TRBV12-3/TRBV12-4 TRBD1 ASREGAGTEAF
TRBJ1-1 TRBV9 . ASSVGDTRGNTEAF
TRBJ2-7 TRBV29-1 . SVEGKAYEQY
TRBJ2-3 TRBV9 TRBD2 ASSVVASGAGGDTQY
TRBJ1-5 TRBV3-1/TRBV3-2 . ASSQGQNQPQH
TRBJ2-1 TRBV5-1 TRBD2 ASSLLGLAGGNFLDEQF
TRBJ1-2 TRBV27 . ASSLSRGTGYT
TRBJ2-1 TRBV2 TRBD1 ASSARTGGNEQF
TRBJ2-3 TRBV5-5 TRBD2 ASSSSSGRTDTQY
TRBJ1-4 TRBV9 . ASSATQGTPNEKLF
TRBJ1-1 TRBV2 . ASKVDLNTEAF
TRBJ1-5 TRBV30 . AWSYSNQPQH
TRBJ1-1 TRBV15 TRBD1 ATSRGAGGTGTEAF
TRBJ2-3 TRBV2 . ASRVAGDTQY